A single sample is the source of the 29 T cell receptor beta chains below, sequenced in a study of shared clonotypes between healthy human individuals. TCRdb's copy holds only in-frame clones and misses some; the assay was immunoSEQ multiplex PCR. The table includes roughly 530,000 clones, almost 97% detected once. The sample was naive CD4+ T cells sorted from blood. Documented subset: CD45RA+ positively selected. The receptor set was obtained from a woman under 40 in good health.

The chain carries TRBV18 and TRBJ2-3; D might be TRBD1 (6 bases). Trimming pared 2 bases from V and 3 bases from J, leaving 18 bases between. Per the germline V gene, CDR1 is KGHSH and CDR2 is LQKENI. The CDR3 sequence is 17 residues long. The CDR3 DNA is TGTGCCAGCTCACCAAGAGAAAAGACAGGACTTACAGATACGCAGTATTTT. Encoded protein: CASSPREKTGLTDTQYF.

This clone showed up just once. The V call is TRBV28, the J call TRBJ2-7, with D tentatively TRBD1 or TRBD2 (6 bases each). The V gene lost 7 bases and the J gene lost 6 bases, with 10 bases spanning the gap. Germline V lookup: CDR1 MDHEN, CDR2 SYDVKM. This CDR3 is built from 11 residues. This chain's CDR3 is CASNGGPEQYF. The DNA of the CDR3 is TGTGCCAGCAATGGGGGGCCCGAGCAGTACTTC.

V is TRBV5-1 and J is TRBJ1-4; 10 bases fit TRBD1. Germline V gene sequence: CDR1 SGHRS, CDR2 YFSETQ. J lost 5 bases, V lost 4 bases, and 5 bases had no gene match. This CDR3 is 15 amino acids long. CDR3 sequence: CASSNLGQGNEKLFF. CDR3 DNA sequence: TGCGCCAGCAGCAACCTGGGACAGGGGAATGAAAAACTGTTTTTT.

This clone was counted once. This chain links TRBV18 with TRBJ1-1, with 9 nucleotides matching TRBD1. Germline CDR1 reads KGHSH; CDR2 reads LQKENI. This CDR3 is 14 amino acids long. V shed 4 bases, J shed 5 bases, and the junction held 5 bases outside the gene matches. CDR3 residues: CASSHRGLVTEAFF. The CDR3 DNA reads as TGTGCCAGCTCACACAGGGGGCTGGTGACTGAAGCTTTCTTT.

J is TRBJ2-3 and V is TRBV14; D gene unclear. Germline CDR1 and CDR2: SGHDN and FVKESK. The CDR3 consists of 13 residues. Between the trimmed V and J ends, which lost 4 bases and 3 bases, there was a span of 8 bases. CDR3 DNA sequence: TGTGCCAGCAGCCCTACTCTTACAGATACGCAGTATTTT. As protein: CASSPTLTDTQYF.

The chain joins TRBV28 to TRBJ1-2, with a tentative D call TRBD1 (6 bases). The CDR3 sequence is 13 residues long. The germline gives CDR1 MDHEN, CDR2 SYDVKM. With 6 bases removed from V and 8 bases from J, the gap between germline ends came to 16 bases. The CDR3 DNA reads as TGTGCCAGCAGGAGCGTGGGGGGCTCCGGCTACACCTTC. Translating it yields CASRSVGGSGYTF.

This chain connects TRBV5-1 to TRBJ2-2; TRBD2 aligns across 7 bases. Germline-derived CDR1 and CDR2 are SGHRS and YFSETQ. CDR3 length: 15 residues. V gave up 4 bases and J gave up 5 bases; unmatched junction bases: 8. CDR3 region: CASSLATSSTGELFF. As DNA, the CDR3 is TGCGCCAGCAGCCTGGCGACTAGCTCAACCGGGGAGCTGTTTTTT.

The J gene is TRBJ2-7, the V gene TRBV6-1, with TRBD2 as a possible D gene (5 bases). Germline V CDR1 and CDR2: MNHNS, SASEGT. Trimming shortened V by 5 bases and J by 3 bases, and 17 bases separated the two germline ends. The CDR3 spans 15 residues. CDR3 sequence reads: CASSKGDAVGYEQYF. CDR3 bases: TGTGCCAGCAGTAAGGGAGACGCGGTGGGCTACGAGCAGTACTTC.

V usage is TRBV5-4 and J usage is TRBJ2-7; TRBD2 agrees at 7 bases. The CDR3 totals 15 residues. The junction had 13 bases not matched to a gene; V was cut back by 7 bases and J by 3 bases. Germline CDR1 SGHNT, CDR2 YYREEE (reference sequence). This CDR3 is CASRQGSGDYYEQYF. Written as DNA, the CDR3 is TGTGCCAGCCGCCAGGGAAGCGGGGACTACTACGAGCAGTACTTC.

The CDR3 bases are TGTGCCACCAGCAGAGATTATAGTGGCAGTAATCAGCCCCAGCATTTT. Its protein is CATSRDYSGSNQPQHF. This sequence joins TRBV15 and TRBJ1-5; the D is unclear. The CDR3 runs 16 residues. V shed 0 bases and J shed 4 bases, with 13 bases lying between them. Germline assignment: CDR1 LNHNV and CDR2 YYDKDF (reference sequence).

The DNA of the CDR3 is TGTGCCAGCAGTTCCCCCCCCTGGACTAGCGGCACAGATACGCAGTATTTT. Translating it yields CASSSPPWTSGTDTQYF. The genes are TRBV28 and TRBJ2-3; 9 bases match TRBD2. The CDR3 loop spans 17 amino acids. CDR1 and CDR2 (germline): MDHEN, SYDVKM. V lost 4 bases and J lost 1; bases outside the gene matches: 9.

The chain is built from TRBV30 and TRBJ2-7, with D possibly matching TRBD2 (7 bases). CDR3 length: 15 amino acids. Germline V gene data show CDR1 as GTSNPN and CDR2 as SVGIG (reference sequence). Trimming took off 2 bases at V and 3 bases at J, with 17 bases between the two ends. The CDR3 nucleotides read TGTGCCTGGAGTCCTCGGGGGGCGGGAGTCTACGAGCAGTACTTC. Protein product: CAWSPRGAGVYEQYF.

This chain joins TRBV27 and TRBJ1-5; 8 bases map to TRBD1. The germline V gene encodes CDR1 MNHEY and CDR2 SMNVEV (reference sequence). V shed 4 bases and J 7 bases; nucleotides not matched to a gene: 6. This CDR3 has 14 amino acids. CDR3 DNA: TGTGCCAGCAGTTCCGGACAGGGAGAACAGCCCCAGCATTTT. This gives the protein CASSSGQGEQPQHF.

This chain connects TRBV6-1 to TRBJ2-7; 7 positions agree with TRBD2. Germline loops: CDR1 MNHNS, CDR2 SASEGT. This CDR3 comprises 15 residues. Losses at the gene ends were 5 bases for V and 2 bases for J; bases not matched to a gene: 9. The CDR3 nucleotides are TGTGCCAGCAGTAGCGGGACGCGGAAAGCCTACGAGCAGTACTTC. Amino acid sequence: CASSSGTRKAYEQYF.

The chain links TRBV5-1 to TRBJ2-1; the D gene is possibly TRBD1 (6 bases). Germline V CDR1 and CDR2: SGHRS, YFSETQ. V dropped 5 bases and J dropped 6 bases, with 12 bases sitting between them. CDR3 size: 13 residues. CDR3 amino acids: CASRRDTINEQFF. The CDR3 nucleotides read TGCGCCAGCAGGAGGGACACCATCAATGAGCAGTTCTTC.

The count of this clone is one. This CDR3 reads CASRRGVGDEQYF. CDR3 nucleotides: TGTGCCAGTCGCAGGGGAGTTGGGGACGAGCAGTACTTC. This rearrangement joins TRBV13 to TRBJ2-7; weak D call: TRBD1 (6 bases). The ends were cut back, 9 bases at V and 5 bases at J, with 17 bases in the middle. The CDR3 contains 13 residues. Germline V gene sequence: CDR1 PRHDT, CDR2 FYEKMQ (reference sequence).

This chain's CDR3 is CASSEAGDTGELFF. CDR3 in DNA: TGCGCCAGCAGTGAGGCCGGTGACACCGGGGAGCTGTTTTTT. The gene calls are TRBV10-1 and TRBJ2-2, with D hard to call. The CDR3 sequence is 14 residues long. V lost 2 bases, J lost 3 bases, and 7 bases lay in between. Germline V CDR1 and CDR2: WNHNN, SYGVQD (reference sequence).

The gene calls are TRBV21-1 and TRBJ2-7; whether TRBD2, the table's D call, matches the DNA was not checked. TRBV21-1 is recorded as a pseudogene. The CDR3 runs 15 residues. The CDR3 reads CASSQGSGTAYEQYF. CDR3 DNA: TGTGCCAGCAGCCAGGGGAGCGGGACCGCCTACGAGCAGTACTTC.

V usage is TRBV19 and J usage is TRBJ2-2; 7 positions match TRBD2. Germline-derived CDR1 and CDR2 are LNHDA and SQIVND (reference sequence). With 9 bases clipped from V and 3 bases from J, the junction kept 19 bases outside the gene matches. The CDR3 length is 18 residues. The CDR3 nucleotides read TGTGCCAGCCACGAGGGTGGGGGAGGGCCATTGGACACCGGGGAGCTGTTTTTT. It translates to CASHEGGGGPLDTGELFF.

This rearrangement joins TRBV28 to TRBJ2-3, with 10 bases identical to TRBD1. This CDR3 spans 15 amino acids. J was trimmed by 3 bases and V by 5 bases; bases with no gene match: 5. Per the germline V gene, CDR1 is MDHEN and CDR2 is SYDVKM. The CDR3: CASSTRTGGTDTQYF. CDR3 nucleotide sequence: TGTGCCAGCAGTACCAGGACAGGGGGAACAGATACGCAGTATTTT. The whole variable domain, filled in from reference TRBV28 and TRBJ2-3, reads DVKVTQSSRYLVKRTGEKVFLECVQDMDHENMFWYRQDPGLGLRLIYFSYDVKMKEKGDIPEGYSVSREKKERFSLILESASTNQTSMYLCASSTRTGGTDTQYFGPGTRLTVL.

The CDR3 loop is CASSLFGTSGSKAGELFF. The CDR3 DNA reads as TGTGCCAGCAGCTTATTCGGGACTAGCGGGAGTAAAGCCGGGGAGCTGTTTTTT. The chain joins TRBV13 to TRBJ2-2, with 14 nucleotides matching TRBD2. With 2 bases clipped from V and 6 bases from J, the junction kept 8 bases outside the gene matches. The V gene's germline CDR1 is PRHDT and CDR2 FYEKMQ (reference sequence). There are 18 residues in the CDR3.

The genes are TRBV27 and TRBJ2-1; D assignment may be TRBD1 or TRBD2 (5 bases each). The CDR3 runs to 17 residues. CDR1 is MNHEY and CDR2 is SMNVEV in the germline V gene (reference sequence). Trimming took off 5 bases at V and 12 bases at J, with 29 bases between the two ends. The DNA of the CDR3 is TGTGCCAGCAGTCTCTCTTCACGGGGTTGGGACGAAACACGGCAGTTCTTC. Protein product: CASSLSSRGWDETRQFF.

The chain joins TRBV5-1 to TRBJ2-7, with TRBD1 as a possible D gene (5 bases). From germline, CDR1 is SGHRS and CDR2 YFSETQ. The CDR3 extends over 14 amino acids. V lost 0 bases to trimming and J lost 6 bases, with 13 bases between them. This chain's CDR3 is CASSLASDSLEQYF. The CDR3 DNA sequence: TGCGCCAGCAGCTTGGCCTCAGACAGCCTCGAGCAGTACTTC.

The rearrangement joins TRBV5-1 to TRBJ2-2; D gene unclear. This CDR3 region has 13 residues. Germline lookup yields CDR1 SGHRS and CDR2 YFSETQ. The V and J ends lost 7 bases and 5 bases respectively, with 12 bases between them. The CDR3, as DNA: TGCGCCAGCGGAACGACGCGTACCGGGGAGCTGTTTTTT. As protein: CASGTTRTGELFF.

V is TRBV30 and J is TRBJ2-1; tentatively, D is TRBD1 (6 bases). Germline assignment: CDR1 GTSNPN and CDR2 SVGIG (reference sequence). This CDR3 contains 14 residues. V was cut by 6 bases and J by 8 bases, with 20 bases left in between. The CDR3 DNA reads TGTGCCTGCAATTACTTCAACAGGGCGTATGAGCAGTTCTTC. Translation gives CACNYFNRAYEQFF.

The chain links TRBV5-4 to TRBJ2-7; 9 nucleotides line up with TRBD1. J gave up 7 bases and V 4 bases, and 6 bases lay outside the gene matches. The CDR3 runs to 13 residues. Germline V gene lookup returns CDR1 SGHNT and CDR2 YYREEE (reference sequence). The CDR3 loop is CASSIGTGREQYF. For the CDR3, the DNA is TGTGCCAGCAGCATCGGGACAGGGAGGGAGCAGTACTTC.

CDR3: CASSGQLYNEQFF. The CDR3 coding sequence is TGTGCCAGCAGCGGACAGCTCTACAATGAGCAGTTCTTC. The V and J genes are TRBV9 and TRBJ2-1; maybe TRBD1 (5 bases). CDR3 length: 13 residues. Germline V gene sequence: CDR1 SGDLS, CDR2 YYNGEE. Trimming stripped 3 bases from V and 3 bases from J, with 7 bases between. Drawing the rest from reference TRBV9 and TRBJ2-1, the complete variable domain is DSGVTQTPKHLITATGQRVTLRCSPRSGDLSVYWYQQSLDQGLQFLIQYYNGEERAKGNILERFSAQQFPDLHSELNLSSLELGDSALYFCASSGQLYNEQFFGPGTRLTVL.

The rearrangement joins TRBV7-9 to TRBJ2-4, with D maybe TRBD1 (5 bases). Trimming shortened V by 2 bases and J by 6 bases, and 11 bases separated the two germline ends. This CDR3 is 14 amino acids long. The germline CDR1 and CDR2 sequences are SEHNR and FQNEAQ (reference sequence). The DNA for the CDR3 is TGTGCCAGCAGCTTATCGAGGCAGGGAAACATTCAGTACTTC. Translation: CASSLSRQGNIQYF.

This clone was counted a single time. This chain uses TRBV5-8 with TRBJ2-3; D is undetermined. The length of the CDR3 is 12 residues. Germline assignment: CDR1 SGHTS and CDR2 YDEGEE. Trimming took off 7 bases at V and 8 bases at J, with 14 bases between the two ends. This chain's CDR3 is CASGRSPGTQYF. Written as DNA, the CDR3 is TGTGCCAGCGGTAGGAGTCCCGGTACGCAGTATTTT.